This T cell receptor (beta chain) came from a study of CD8 T cells in ankylosing spondylitis. On this clonotype: Its target is not known.

Study findings and constraints: Within ankylosing spondylitis blood, a TCR beta motif made up of roughly eight highly homologous variants appeared to be characteristic.

TCRdb ran MiXCR on the 5' RACE reads and lists one entry per CDR3 protein. This sample has around 770,000 distinct CDR3 sequences, with 15% to 20% found just once. Between the trimmed V and J ends, which lost 2 bases and 4 bases, there was a span of 12 bases. CDR3 length equals 14 residues. From germline, CDR1 is DFQATT and CDR2 SNEGSKA (reference sequence). The TCR was taken from a male donor with ankylosing spondylitis. Sequencing was done on a sample of blood, either unsorted or a sorted T cell fraction (not recorded which). The chain employs TRBV20-1 and TRBJ1-5, with D perhaps matching TRBD1 (6 bases). This CDR3 is CSARSGQTNQPQHF. The CDR3 region has the DNA TGCAGTGCTAGAAGTGGACAGACAAATCAGCCCCAGCATTTT.